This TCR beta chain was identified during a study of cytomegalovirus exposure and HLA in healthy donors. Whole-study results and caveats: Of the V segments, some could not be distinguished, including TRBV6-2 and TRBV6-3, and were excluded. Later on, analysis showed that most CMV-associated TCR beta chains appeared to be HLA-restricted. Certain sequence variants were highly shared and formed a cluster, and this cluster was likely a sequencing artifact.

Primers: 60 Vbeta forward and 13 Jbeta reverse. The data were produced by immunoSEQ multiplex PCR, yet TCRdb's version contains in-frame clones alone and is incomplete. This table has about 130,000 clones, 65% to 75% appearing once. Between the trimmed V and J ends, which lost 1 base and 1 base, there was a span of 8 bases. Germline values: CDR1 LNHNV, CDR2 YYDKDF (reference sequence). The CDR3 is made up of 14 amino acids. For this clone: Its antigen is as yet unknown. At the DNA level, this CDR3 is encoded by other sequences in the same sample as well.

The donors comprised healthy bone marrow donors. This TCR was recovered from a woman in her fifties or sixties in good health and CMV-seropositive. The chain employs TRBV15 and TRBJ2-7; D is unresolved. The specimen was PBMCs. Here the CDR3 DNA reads TGTGCCACCAGCAGAGGCGGTTCTTCCTACGAGCAGTACTTC. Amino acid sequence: CATSRGGSSYEQYF. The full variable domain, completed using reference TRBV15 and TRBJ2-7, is DAMVIQNPRYQVTQFGKPVTLSCSQTLNHNVMYWYQQKSSQAPKLLFHYYDKDFNNEADTPDNFQSRRPNTSFCFLDIRSPGLGDTAMYLCATSRGGSSYEQYFGPGTRLTVT.